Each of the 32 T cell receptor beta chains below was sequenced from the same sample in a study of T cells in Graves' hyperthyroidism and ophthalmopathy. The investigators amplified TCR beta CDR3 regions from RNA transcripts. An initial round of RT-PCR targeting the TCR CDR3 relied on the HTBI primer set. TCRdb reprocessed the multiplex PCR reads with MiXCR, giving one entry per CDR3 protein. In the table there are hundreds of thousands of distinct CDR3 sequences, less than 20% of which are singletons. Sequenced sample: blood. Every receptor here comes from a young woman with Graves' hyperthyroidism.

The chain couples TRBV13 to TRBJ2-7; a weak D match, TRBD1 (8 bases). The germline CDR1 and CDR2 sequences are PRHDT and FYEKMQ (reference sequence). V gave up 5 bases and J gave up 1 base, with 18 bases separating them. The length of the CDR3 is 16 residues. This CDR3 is CASSTLGQGGSYEQYF. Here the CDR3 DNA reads TGTGCCAGCAGCACCCTTGGACAGGGAGGGTCCTACGAGCAGTACTTC. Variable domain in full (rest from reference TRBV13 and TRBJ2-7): AAGVIQSPRHLIKEKRETATLKCYPIPRHDTVYWYQQGPGQDPQFLISFYEKMQSDKGSIPDRFSAQQFSDYHSELNMSSLELGDSALYFCASSTLGQGGSYEQYFGPGTRLTVT.

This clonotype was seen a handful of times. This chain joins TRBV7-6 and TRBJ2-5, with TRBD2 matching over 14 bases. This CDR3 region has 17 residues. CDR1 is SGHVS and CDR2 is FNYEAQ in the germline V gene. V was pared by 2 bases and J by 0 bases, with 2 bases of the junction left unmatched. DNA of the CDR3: TGTGCCAGCAGCTTAAAGACTAGCGGGGGGGACCAAGAGACCCAGTACTTC. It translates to CASSLKTSGGDQETQYF.

In nucleotides, the CDR3 is TGCGCCAGCAGTTCGGTCTTTGAAAAACTGTTTTTT. This gives the protein CASSSVFEKLFF. The rearrangement joins TRBV4-1 to TRBJ1-4, with D unresolved. This CDR3 comprises 12 residues. V was pared by 6 bases and J by 7 bases, with 9 bases between. Germline CDR1 and CDR2: MGHRA and YSYEKL.

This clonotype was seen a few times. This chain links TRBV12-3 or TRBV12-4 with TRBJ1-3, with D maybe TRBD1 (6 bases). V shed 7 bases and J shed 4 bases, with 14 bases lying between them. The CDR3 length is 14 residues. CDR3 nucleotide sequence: TGTGCCAGCACACCGGCAGGGGTCGGAAACACCATATATTTT. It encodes CASTPAGVGNTIYF.

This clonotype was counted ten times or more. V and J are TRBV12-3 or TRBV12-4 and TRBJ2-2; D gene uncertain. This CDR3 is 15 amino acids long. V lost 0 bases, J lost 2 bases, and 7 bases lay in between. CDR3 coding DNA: TGTGCCAGCAGTTTAGCCAGACCTAACACCGGGGAGCTGTTTTTT. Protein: CASSLARPNTGELFF.

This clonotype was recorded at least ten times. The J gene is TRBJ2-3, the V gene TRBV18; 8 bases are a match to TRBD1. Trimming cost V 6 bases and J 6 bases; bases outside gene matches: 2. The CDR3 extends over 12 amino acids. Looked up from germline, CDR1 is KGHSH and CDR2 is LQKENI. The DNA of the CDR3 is TGTGCCAGCTCGGGACAGGTGGATACGCAGTATTTT. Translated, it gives CASSGQVDTQYF.

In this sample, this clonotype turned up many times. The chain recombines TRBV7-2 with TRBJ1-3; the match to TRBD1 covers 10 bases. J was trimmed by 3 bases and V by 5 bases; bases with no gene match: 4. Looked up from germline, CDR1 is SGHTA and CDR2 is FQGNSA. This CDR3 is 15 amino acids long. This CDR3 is CASSPDRGLGNTIYF. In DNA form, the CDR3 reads TGTGCCAGCAGCCCCGACAGGGGGCTTGGAAACACCATATATTTT.

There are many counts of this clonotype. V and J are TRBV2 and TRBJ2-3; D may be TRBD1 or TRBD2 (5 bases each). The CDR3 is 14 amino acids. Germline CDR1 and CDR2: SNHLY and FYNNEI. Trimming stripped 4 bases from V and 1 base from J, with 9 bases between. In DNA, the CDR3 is TGTGCCAGCAGTGCGGGGCGCGGCACAGATACGCAGTATTTT. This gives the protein CASSAGRGTDTQYF.

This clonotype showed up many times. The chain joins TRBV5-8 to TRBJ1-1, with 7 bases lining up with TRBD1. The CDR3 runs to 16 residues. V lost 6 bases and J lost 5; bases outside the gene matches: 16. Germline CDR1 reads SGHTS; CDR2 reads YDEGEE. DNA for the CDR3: TGTGCCAGCACCCAAGACAGGGTCGGATTAAGTACTGAAGCTTTCTTT. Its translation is CASTQDRVGLSTEAFF.

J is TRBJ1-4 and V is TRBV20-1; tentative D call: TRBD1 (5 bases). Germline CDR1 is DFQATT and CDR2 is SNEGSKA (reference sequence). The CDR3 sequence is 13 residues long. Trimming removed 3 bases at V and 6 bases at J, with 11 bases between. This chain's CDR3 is CSARGGWDEKLFF. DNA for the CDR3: TGCAGTGCTAGGGGGGGATGGGATGAAAAACTGTTTTTT.

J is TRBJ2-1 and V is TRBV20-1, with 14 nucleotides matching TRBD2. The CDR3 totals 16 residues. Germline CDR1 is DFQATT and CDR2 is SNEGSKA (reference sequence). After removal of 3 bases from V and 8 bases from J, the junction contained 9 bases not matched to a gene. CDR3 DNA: TGCAGTGCTAGCGGGGGCGGACTAGCGGGGGGATATGAGCAGTTCTTC. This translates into CSASGGGLAGGYEQFF.

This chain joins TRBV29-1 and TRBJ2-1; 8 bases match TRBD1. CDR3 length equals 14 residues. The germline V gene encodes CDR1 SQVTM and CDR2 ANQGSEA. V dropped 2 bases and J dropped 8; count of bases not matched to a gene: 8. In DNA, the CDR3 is TGCAGCGTTGAAACGATAGGACAGGGCGATGAGCAGTTCTTC. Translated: CSVETIGQGDEQFF.

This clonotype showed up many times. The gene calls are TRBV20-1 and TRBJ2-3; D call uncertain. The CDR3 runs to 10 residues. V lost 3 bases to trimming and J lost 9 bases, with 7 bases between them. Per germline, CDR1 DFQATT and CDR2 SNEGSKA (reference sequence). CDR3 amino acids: CSARLETQYF. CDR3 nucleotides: TGCAGTGCTAGGCTCGAAACGCAGTATTTT.

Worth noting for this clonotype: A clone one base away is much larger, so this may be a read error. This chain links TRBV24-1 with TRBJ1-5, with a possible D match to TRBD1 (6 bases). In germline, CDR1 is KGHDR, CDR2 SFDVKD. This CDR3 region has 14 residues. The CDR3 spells CATGGGLSNQPRHF. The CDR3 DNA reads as TGTGCCACGGGGGGCGGCCTTAGCAATCAGCCCCGGCATTTT.

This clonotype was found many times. CDR3 sequence reads: CASSQVGWTGRSETQYF. Written as DNA, the CDR3 is TGTGCCAGCAGCCAAGTAGGCTGGACAGGGAGGTCAGAGACCCAGTACTTC. The chain carries TRBV3-1 and TRBJ2-5; 8 positions match TRBD1. CDR1 LGHDT and CDR2 YNNKEL come from the germline V gene (reference sequence). The CDR3 consists of 17 residues. The V and J ends lost 1 base and 4 bases, in that order; junction bases with no gene match: 11.

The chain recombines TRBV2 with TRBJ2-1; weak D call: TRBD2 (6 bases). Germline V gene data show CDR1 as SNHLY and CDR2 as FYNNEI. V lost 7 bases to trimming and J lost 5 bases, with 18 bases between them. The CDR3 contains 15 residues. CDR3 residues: CASTLTSSTHNEQFF. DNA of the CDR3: TGTGCCAGCACCCTGACTAGTTCGACCCACAATGAGCAGTTCTTC.

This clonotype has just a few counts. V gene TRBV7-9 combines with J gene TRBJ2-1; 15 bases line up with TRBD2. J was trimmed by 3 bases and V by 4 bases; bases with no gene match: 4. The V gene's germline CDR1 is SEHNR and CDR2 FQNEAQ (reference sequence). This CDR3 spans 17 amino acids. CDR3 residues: CASSWGLAGGRYNEQFF. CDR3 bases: TGTGCCAGCAGCTGGGGACTAGCGGGAGGCCGCTACAATGAGCAGTTCTTC.

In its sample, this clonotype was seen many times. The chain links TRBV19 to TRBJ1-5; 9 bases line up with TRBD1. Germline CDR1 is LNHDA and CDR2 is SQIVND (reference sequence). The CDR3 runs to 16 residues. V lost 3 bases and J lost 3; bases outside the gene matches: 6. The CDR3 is CASSITGQGSNQPQHF. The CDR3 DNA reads TGTGCCAGTAGTATTACGGGACAGGGATCCAATCAGCCCCAGCATTTT.

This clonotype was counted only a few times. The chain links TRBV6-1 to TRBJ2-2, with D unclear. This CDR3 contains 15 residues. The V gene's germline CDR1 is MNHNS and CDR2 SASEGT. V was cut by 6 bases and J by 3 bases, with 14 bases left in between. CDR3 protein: CASSPSAKYTGELFF. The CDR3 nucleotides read TGTGCCAGCAGCCCCTCGGCAAAATACACCGGGGAGCTGTTTTTT.

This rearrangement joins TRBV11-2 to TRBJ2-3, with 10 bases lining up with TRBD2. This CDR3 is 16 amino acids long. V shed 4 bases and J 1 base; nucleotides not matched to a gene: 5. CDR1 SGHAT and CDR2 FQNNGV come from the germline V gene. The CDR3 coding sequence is TGTGCCAGCAGCTCTCTAACTAGCGGGGGCACAGATACGCAGTATTTT. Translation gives CASSSLTSGGTDTQYF.

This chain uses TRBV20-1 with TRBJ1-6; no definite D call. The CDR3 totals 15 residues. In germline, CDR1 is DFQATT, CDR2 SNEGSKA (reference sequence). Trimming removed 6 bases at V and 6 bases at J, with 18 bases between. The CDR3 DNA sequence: TGCAGTGCCCCCGACCTCTACATGGGTAATTCACCCCTCCACTTT. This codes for CSAPDLYMGNSPLHF.

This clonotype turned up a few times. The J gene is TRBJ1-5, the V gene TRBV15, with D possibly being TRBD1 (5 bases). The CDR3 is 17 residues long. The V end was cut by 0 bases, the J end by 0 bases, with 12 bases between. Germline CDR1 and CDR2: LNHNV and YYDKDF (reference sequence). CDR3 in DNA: TGTGCCACCAGCAGAGAGCTATTCAGGGATAGCAATCAGCCCCAGCATTTT. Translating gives CATSRELFRDSNQPQHF.

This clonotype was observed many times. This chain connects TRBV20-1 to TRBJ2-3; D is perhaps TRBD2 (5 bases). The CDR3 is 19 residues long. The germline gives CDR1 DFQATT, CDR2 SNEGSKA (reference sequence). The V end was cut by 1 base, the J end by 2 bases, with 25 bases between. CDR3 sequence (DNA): TGCAGTGCTAGAGGGACTGTGCCCCATTCAGCGCGTTTCACAGATACGCAGTATTTT. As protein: CSARGTVPHSARFTDTQYF.

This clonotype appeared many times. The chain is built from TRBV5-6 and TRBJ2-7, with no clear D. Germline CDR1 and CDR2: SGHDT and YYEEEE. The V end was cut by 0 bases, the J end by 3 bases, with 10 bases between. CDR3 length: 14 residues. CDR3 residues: CASSLGSGDYEQYF. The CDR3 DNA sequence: TGTGCCAGCAGCTTGGGTAGTGGGGACTACGAGCAGTACTTC.

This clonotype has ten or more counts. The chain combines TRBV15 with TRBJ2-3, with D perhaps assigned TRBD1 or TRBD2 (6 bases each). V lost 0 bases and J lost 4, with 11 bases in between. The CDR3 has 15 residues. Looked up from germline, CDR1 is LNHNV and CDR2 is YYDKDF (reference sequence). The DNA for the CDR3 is TGTGCCACCAGCAGAGATAAGGGGGGCCCAGATACGCAGTATTTT. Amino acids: CATSRDKGGPDTQYF.

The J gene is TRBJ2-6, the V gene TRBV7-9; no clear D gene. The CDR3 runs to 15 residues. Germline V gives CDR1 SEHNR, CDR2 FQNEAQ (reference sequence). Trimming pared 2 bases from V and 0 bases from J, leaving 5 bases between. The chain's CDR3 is CASSLLSSGANVLTF. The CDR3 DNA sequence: TGTGCCAGCAGCTTACTCAGCTCTGGGGCCAACGTCCTGACTTTC.

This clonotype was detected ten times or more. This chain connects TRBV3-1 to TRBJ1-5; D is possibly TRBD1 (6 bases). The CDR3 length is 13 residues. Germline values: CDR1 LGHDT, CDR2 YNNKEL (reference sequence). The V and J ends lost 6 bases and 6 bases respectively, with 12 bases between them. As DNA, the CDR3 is TGTGCCAGCAGTAGTGGGGGGCCTCAGCCCCAGCATTTT. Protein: CASSSGGPQPQHF.

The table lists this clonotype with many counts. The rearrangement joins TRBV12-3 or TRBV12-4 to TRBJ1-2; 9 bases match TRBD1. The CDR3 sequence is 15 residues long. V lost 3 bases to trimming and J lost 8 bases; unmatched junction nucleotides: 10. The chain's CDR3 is CASSFMTGGQMGYTF. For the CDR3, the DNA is TGTGCCAGCAGTTTTATGACAGGGGGGCAGATGGGCTACACCTTC.

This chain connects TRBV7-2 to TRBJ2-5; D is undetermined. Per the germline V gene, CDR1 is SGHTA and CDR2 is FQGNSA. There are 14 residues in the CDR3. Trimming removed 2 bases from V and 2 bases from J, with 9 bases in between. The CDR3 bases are TGTGCCAGCAGCTTAAGCAGAAATCAAGAGACCCAGTACTTC. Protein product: CASSLSRNQETQYF.

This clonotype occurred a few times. The CDR3 loop reads CASSQERRVWKKLFF. The CDR3 DNA follows: TGTGCCAGCAGCCAAGAAAGAAGGGTATGGAAAAAACTGTTTTTT. The gene calls are TRBV3-1 and TRBJ1-4; no clear D. The CDR3 loop spans 15 amino acids. Germline values: CDR1 LGHDT, CDR2 YNNKEL (reference sequence). Trimming shortened V by 0 bases and J by 9 bases, and 14 bases separated the two germline ends.

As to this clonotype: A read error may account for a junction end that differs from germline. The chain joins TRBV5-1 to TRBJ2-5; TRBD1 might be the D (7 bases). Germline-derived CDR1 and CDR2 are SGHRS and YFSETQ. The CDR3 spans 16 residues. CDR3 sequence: CASSLVSGDRQETQYF. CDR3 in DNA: TGTGCCAGCAGCTTGGTCTCGGGGGACAGACAAGAGACCCAGTACTTC.

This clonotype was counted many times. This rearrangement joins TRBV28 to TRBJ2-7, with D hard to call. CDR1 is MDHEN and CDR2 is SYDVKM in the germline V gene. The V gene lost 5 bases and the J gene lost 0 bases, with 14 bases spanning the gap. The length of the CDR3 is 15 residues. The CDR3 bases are TGTGCCAGCAGTCCCCACGGAGTGCCCTCCTACGAGCAGTACTTC. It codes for CASSPHGVPSYEQYF.